Below are 5 T cell receptor beta chains sequenced from a single sample in a study of T cells in Graves' hyperthyroidism and ophthalmopathy. RNA transcripts were the template for amplifying TCR beta CDR3 regions. The HTBI primer set served for first-round RT-PCR of the TCR CDR3. TCRdb reprocessed the multiplex PCR reads with MiXCR, giving one entry per CDR3 protein. The sample consists of hundreds of thousands of distinct CDR3 sequences, over 15% of them appearing once. Sequences were obtained from blood. The source of these receptors is a woman aged 60-75 years with Graves' ophthalmopathy.

This clonotype was observed at least ten times. V is TRBV12-3 or TRBV12-4 and J is TRBJ2-3; D remains unclear. This CDR3 comprises 16 residues. The V and J ends lost 1 base and 6 bases respectively, with 17 bases between them. The CDR3 sequence is CASSLVGLRFGDTQYF. For the CDR3, the DNA is TGTGCCAGCAGTTTAGTCGGGCTACGATTTGGGGATACGCAGTATTTT.

The chain links TRBV7-9 to TRBJ2-7; 15 positions match TRBD2. The CDR3 has 19 amino acids. J was trimmed by 2 bases and V by 4 bases; bases with no gene match: 12. Germline-derived CDR1 and CDR2 are SEHNR and FQNEAQ (reference sequence). This CDR3 is CASSSNQGLAGGPTYEQYF. In nucleotides, the CDR3 is TGTGCCAGCAGCTCGAACCAGGGACTAGCGGGAGGACCAACCTACGAGCAGTACTTC. The whole variable domain, remainder taken from reference TRBV7-9 and TRBJ2-7, is DTGVSQNPRHKITKRGQNVTFRCDPISEHNRLYWYRQTLGQGPEFLTYFQNEAQLEKSRLLSDRFSAERPKGSFSTLEIQRTEQGDSAMYLCASSSNQGLAGGPTYEQYFGPGTRLTVT.

In this sample, this clonotype turned up many times. The V call is TRBV2, the J call TRBJ2-7, with a weak D call TRBD1 (5 bases). Germline V gene data show CDR1 as SNHLY and CDR2 as FYNNEI. The CDR3 loop spans 18 amino acids. V lost 0 bases to trimming and J lost 0 bases, with 18 bases between them. The CDR3 DNA reads as TGTGCCAGCAGTGAAGCGATTCCCGTAGGGGTAGACTCCTACGAGCAGTACTTC. Translating gives CASSEAIPVGVDSYEQYF.

This clonotype was seen only a few times. The V and J genes are TRBV7-9 and TRBJ1-1; D uncertain. The V end was cut by 3 bases, the J end by 0 bases, with 8 bases between. The CDR3 extends over 14 amino acids. Germline V gene data show CDR1 as SEHNR and CDR2 as FQNEAQ (reference sequence). The CDR3 region has the DNA TGTGCCAGCAGCTTCGTTGGGCTGAACACTGAAGCTTTCTTT. Protein: CASSFVGLNTEAFF.

This clonotype was seen repeatedly, ten times or more. The genes are TRBV4-1 and TRBJ1-1; TRBD1 might be the D (5 bases). Trimming took off 0 bases at V and 4 bases at J, with 9 bases between the two ends. This CDR3 is 14 amino acids long. The V gene's germline CDR1 is MGHRA and CDR2 YSYEKL. CDR3 sequence (DNA): TGCGCCAGCAGCCAAGACGAGGGGATCACTGAAGCTTTCTTT. This gives the protein CASSQDEGITEAFF.